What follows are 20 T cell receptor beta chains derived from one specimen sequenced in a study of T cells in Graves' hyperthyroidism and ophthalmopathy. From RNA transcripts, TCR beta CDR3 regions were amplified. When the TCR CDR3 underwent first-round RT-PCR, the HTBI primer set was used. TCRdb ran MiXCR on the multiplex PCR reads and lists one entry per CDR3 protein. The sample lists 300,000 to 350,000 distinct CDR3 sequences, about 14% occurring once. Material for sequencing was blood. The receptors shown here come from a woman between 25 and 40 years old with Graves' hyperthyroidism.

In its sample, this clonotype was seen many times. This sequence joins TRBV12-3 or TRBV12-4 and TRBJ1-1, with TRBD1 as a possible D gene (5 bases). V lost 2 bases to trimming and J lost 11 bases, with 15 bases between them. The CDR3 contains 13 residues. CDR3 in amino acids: CASSLKGPGNAFF. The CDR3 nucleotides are TGTGCCAGCAGTTTAAAGGGGCCGGGTAATGCTTTCTTT.

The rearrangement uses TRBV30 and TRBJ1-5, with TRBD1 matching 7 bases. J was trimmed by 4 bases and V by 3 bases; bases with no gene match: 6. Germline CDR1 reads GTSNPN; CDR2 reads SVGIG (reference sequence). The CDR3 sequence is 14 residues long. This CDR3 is CAWRGDRVNQPQHF. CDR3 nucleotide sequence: TGTGCCTGGAGGGGAGACAGGGTGAATCAGCCCCAGCATTTT.

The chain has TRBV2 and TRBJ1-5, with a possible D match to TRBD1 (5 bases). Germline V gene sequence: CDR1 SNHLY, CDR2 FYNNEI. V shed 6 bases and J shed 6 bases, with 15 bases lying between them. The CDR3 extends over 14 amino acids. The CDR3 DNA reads TGTGCCAGCAGGGGGACGCAGGGTATTCAGCCCCAGCATTTT. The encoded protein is CASRGTQGIQPQHF.

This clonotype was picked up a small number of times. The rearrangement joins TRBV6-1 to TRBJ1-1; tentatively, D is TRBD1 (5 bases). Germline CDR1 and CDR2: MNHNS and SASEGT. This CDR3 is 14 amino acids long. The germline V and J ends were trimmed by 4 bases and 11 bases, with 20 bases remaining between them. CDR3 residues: CASSAAGTGHKAFF. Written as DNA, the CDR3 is TGTGCCAGCAGTGCCGCCGGGACCGGGCACAAGGCTTTCTTT.

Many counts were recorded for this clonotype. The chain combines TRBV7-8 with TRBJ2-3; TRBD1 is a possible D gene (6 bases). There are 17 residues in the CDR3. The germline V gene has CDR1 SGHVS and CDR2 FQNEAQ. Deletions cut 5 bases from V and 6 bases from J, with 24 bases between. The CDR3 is CASSPELIGGRGDTQYF. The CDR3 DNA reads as TGTGCCAGCAGCCCAGAACTTATAGGGGGACGGGGCGATACGCAGTATTTT.

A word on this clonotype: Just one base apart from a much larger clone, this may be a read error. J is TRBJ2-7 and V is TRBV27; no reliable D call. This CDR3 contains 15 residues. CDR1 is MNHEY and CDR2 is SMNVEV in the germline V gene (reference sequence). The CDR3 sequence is CASSLSWFQTYKQYF. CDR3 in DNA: TGTGCCAGCAGTTTATCGTGGTTCCAAACCTACAAGCAGTACTTC.

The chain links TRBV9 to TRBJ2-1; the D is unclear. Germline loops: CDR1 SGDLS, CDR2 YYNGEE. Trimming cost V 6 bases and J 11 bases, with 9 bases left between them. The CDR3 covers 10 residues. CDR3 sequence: CASNPPKQFF. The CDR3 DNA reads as TGTGCCAGCAACCCCCCCAAGCAGTTCTTC.

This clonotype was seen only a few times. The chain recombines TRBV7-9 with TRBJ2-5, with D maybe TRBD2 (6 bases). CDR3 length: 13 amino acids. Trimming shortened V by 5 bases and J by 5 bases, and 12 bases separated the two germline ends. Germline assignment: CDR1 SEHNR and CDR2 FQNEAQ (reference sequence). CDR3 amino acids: CASSPGGGETQYF. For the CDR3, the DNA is TGTGCCAGCAGCCCCGGTGGAGGGGAGACCCAGTACTTC. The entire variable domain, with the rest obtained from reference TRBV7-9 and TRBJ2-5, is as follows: DTGVSQNPRHKITKRGQNVTFRCDPISEHNRLYWYRQTLGQGPEFLTYFQNEAQLEKSRLLSDRFSAERPKGSFSTLEIQRTEQGDSAMYLCASSPGGGETQYFGPGTRLLVL.

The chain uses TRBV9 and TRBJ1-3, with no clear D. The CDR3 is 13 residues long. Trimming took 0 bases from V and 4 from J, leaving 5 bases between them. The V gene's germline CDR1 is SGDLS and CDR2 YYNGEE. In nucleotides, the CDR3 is TGTGCCAGCAGCGTAGGTCTCGGAAACACCATATATTTT. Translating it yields CASSVGLGNTIYF.

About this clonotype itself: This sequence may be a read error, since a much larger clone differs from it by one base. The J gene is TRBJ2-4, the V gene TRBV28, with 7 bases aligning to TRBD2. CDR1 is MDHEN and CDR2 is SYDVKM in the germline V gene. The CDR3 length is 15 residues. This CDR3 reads CASSLAGAPKDIQYF. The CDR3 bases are TGTGCCAGCAGTTTGGCGGGAGCCCCCAAAGACATTCAGTACTTC.

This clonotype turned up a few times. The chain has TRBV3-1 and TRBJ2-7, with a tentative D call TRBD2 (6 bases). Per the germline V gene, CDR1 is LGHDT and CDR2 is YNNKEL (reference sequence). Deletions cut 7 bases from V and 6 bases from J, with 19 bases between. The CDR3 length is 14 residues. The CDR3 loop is CASTQGGIVPEQYF. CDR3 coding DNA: TGTGCCAGCACCCAGGGCGGGATCGTTCCCGAGCAGTACTTC.

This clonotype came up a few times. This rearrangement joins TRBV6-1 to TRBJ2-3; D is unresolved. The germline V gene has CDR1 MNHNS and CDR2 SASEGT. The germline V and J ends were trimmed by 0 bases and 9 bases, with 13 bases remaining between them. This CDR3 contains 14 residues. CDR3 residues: CASSEATVGWTQYF. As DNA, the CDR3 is TGTGCCAGCAGTGAAGCGACGGTCGGGTGGACGCAGTATTTT.

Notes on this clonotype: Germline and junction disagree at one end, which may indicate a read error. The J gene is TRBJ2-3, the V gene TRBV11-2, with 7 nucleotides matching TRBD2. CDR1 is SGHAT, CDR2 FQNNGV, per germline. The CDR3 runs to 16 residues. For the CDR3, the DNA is TGTGCCAGCAGCTCCGGAGGGGTGGGAGGGGCAGAAACGCAGTATTTT. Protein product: CASSSGGVGGAETQYF.

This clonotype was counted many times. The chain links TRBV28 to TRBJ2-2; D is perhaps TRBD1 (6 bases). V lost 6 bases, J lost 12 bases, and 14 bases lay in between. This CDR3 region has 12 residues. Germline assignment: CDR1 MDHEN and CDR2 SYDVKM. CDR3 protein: CASSIKGDKLFF. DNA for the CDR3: TGTGCCAGCAGCATTAAGGGGGACAAGCTGTTTTTT.

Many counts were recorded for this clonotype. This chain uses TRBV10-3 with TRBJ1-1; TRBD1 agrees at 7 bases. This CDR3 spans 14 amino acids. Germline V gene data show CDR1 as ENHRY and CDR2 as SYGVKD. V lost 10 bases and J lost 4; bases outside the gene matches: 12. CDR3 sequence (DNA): TGTGCCACCCAACCCCGGGACAGCCTCACTGAAGCTTTCTTT. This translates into CATQPRDSLTEAFF.

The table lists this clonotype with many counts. The CDR3 region is CASSLLGWTEAFF. The CDR3 DNA follows: TGTGCCAGCAGTTTATTAGGGTGGACTGAAGCTTTCTTT. V usage is TRBV28 and J usage is TRBJ1-1, with D unresolved. Trimming removed 1 base at V and 5 bases at J, with 8 bases between. Germline V CDR1 and CDR2: MDHEN, SYDVKM. The CDR3 sequence is 13 residues long.

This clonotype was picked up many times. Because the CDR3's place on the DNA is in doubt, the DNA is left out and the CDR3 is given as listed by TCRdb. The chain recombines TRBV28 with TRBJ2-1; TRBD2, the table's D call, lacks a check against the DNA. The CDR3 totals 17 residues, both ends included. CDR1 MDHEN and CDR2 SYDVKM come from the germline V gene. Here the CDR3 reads CASSSSFSGERVDEQFF.

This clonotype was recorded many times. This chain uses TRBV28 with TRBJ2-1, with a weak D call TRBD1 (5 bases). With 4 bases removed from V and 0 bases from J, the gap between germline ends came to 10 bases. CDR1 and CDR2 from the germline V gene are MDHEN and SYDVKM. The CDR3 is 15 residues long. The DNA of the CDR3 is TGTGCCAGCAGTTCGGACACGAGCTCCTACAATGAGCAGTTCTTC. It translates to CASSSDTSSYNEQFF.

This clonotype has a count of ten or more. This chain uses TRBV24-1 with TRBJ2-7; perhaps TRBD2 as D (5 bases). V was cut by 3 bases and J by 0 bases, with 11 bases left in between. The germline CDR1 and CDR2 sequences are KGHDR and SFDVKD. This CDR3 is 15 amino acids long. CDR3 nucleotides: TGTGCCACCAGTGATAAGTTGGACTGCTCCTACGAGCAGTACTTC. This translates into CATSDKLDCSYEQYF.

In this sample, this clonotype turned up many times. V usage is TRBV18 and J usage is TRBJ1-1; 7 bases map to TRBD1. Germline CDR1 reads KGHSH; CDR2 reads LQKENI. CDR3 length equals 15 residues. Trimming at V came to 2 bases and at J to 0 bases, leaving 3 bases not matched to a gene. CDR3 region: CASSPGGQLNTEAFF. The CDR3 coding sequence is TGTGCCAGCTCACCAGGGGGACAGTTGAACACTGAAGCTTTCTTT.